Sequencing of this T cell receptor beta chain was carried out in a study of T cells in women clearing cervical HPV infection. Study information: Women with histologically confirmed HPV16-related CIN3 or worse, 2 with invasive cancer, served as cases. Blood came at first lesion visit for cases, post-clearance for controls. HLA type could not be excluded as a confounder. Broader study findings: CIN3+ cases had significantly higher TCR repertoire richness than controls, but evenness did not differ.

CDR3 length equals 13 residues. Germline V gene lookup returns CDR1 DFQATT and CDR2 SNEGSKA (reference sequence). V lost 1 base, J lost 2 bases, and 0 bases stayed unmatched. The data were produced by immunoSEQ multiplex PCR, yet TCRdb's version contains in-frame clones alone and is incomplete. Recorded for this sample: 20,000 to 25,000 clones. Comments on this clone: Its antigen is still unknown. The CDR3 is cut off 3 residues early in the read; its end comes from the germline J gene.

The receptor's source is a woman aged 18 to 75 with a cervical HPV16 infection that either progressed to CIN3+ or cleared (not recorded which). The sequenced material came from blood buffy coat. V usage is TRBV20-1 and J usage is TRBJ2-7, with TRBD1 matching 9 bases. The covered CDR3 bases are TGCAGTGCTAGAGGGGACAGGGCCTACGAG. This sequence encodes CSARGDRAYE. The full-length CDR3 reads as CSARGDRAYEQYF.